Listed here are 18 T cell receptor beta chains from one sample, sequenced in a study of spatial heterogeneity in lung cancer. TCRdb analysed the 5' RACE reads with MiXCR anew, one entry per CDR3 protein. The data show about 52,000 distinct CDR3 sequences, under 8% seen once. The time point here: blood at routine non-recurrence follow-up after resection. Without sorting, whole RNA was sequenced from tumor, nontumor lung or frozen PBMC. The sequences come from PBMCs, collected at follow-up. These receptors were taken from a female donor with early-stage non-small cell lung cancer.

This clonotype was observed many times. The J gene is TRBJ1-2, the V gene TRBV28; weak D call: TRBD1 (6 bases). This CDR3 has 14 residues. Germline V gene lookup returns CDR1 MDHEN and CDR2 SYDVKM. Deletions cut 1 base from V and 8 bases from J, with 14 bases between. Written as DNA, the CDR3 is TGTGCCAGCAGTTTATTCGGCAGGGGCGGCGGCTACACCTTC. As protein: CASSLFGRGGGYTF.

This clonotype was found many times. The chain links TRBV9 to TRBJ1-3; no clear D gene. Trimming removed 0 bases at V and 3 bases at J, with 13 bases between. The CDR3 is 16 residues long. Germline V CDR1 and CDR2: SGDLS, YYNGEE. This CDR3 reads CASSVGSSLGGNTIYF. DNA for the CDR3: TGTGCCAGCAGCGTAGGGTCTTCCCTAGGTGGAAACACCATATATTTT.

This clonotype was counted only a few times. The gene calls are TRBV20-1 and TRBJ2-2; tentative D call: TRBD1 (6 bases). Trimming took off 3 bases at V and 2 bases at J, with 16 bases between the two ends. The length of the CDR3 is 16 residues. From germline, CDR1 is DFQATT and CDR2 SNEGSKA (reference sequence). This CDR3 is CSASRDIHLNTGELFF. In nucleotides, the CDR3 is TGCAGTGCTAGTAGGGACATCCACCTTAACACCGGGGAGCTGTTTTTT.

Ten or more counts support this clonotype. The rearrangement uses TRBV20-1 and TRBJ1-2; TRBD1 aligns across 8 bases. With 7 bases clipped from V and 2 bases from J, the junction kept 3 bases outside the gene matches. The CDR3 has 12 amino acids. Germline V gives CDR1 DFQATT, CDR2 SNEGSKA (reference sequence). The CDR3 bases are TGCAGTGTTTACAGGGGGAACTATGGCTACACCTTC. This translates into CSVYRGNYGYTF.

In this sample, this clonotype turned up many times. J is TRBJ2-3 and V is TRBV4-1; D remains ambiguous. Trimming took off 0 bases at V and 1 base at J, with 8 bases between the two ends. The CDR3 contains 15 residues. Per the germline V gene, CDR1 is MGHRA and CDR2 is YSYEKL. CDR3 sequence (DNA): TGCGCCAGCAGCCAAGAAATGACGGGCACAGATACGCAGTATTTT. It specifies CASSQEMTGTDTQYF.

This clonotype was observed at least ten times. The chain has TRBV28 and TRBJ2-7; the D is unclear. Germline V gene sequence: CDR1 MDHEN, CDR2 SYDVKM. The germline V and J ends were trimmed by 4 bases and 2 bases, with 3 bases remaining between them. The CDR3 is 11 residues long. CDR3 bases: TGTGCCAGCAGTTCGACCTACGAGCAGTACTTC. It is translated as CASSSTYEQYF.

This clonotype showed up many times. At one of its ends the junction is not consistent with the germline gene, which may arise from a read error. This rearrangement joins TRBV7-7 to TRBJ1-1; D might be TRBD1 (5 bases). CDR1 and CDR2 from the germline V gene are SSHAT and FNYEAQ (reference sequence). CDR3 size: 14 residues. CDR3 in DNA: TGTGCTAGCAGCCCCCTCGGGGCCGCTGCAGGGGCTTTCTTT. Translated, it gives CASSPLGAAAGAFF.

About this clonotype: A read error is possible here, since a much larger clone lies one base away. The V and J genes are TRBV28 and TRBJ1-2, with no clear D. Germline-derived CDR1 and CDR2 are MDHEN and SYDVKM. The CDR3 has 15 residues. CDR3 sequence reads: CDSSSSTWADYGYTF. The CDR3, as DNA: TGTGACAGCAGTTCATCCACCTGGGCCGACTATGGCTACACCTTC.

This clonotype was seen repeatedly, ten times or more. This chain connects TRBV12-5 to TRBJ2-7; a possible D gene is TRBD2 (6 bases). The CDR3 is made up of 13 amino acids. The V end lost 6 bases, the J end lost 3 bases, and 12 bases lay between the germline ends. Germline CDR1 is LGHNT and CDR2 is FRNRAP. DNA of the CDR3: TGTGCTAGTGGGCCCCGGGAGCTCTACGAGCAGTACTTC. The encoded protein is CASGPRELYEQYF.

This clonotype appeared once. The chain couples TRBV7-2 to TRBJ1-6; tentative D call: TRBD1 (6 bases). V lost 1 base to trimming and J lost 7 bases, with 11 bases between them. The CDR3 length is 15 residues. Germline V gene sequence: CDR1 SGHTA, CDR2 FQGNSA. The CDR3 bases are TGTGCCAGCAGCTTAGGCGGGGGGCAGAATTCACCCCTCCACTTT. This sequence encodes CASSLGGGQNSPLHF.

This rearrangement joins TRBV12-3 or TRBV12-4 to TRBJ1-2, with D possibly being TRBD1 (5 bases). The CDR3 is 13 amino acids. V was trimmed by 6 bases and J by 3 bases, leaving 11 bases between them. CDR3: CASRPREDYGYTF. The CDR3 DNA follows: TGTGCCAGCAGGCCCAGGGAGGACTATGGCTACACCTTC.

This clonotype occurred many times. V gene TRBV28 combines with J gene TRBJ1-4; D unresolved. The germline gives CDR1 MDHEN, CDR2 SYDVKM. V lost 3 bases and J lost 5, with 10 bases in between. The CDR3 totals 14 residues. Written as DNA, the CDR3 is TGTGCCAGCAGTTTGTGGAGCAGGAATGAAAAACTGTTTTTT. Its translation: CASSLWSRNEKLFF.

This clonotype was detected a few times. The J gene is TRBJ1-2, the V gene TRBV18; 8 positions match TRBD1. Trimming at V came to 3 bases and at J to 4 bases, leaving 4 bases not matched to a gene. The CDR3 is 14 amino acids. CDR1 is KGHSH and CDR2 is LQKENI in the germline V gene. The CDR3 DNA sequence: TGTGCCAGCTCACCTAGGACAGGGCCCTATGGCTACACCTTC. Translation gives CASSPRTGPYGYTF. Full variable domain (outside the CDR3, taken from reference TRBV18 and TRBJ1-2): NAGVMQNPRHLVRRRGQEARLRCSPMKGHSHVYWYRQLPEEGLKFMVYLQKENIIDESGMPKERFSAEFPKEGPSILRIQQVVRGDSAAYFCASSPRTGPYGYTFGSGTRLTVV.

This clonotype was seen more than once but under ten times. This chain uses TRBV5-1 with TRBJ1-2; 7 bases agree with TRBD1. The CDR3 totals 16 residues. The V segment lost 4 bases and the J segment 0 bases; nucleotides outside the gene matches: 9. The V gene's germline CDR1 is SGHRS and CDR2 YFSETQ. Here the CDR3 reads CASSHGQVLTNYGYTF. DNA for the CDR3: TGCGCCAGCAGCCATGGACAGGTCCTTACTAACTATGGCTACACCTTC.

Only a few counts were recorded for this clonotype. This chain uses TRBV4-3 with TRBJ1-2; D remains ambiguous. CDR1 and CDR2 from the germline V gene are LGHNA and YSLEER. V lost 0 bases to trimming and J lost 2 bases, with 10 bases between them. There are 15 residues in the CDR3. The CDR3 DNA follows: TGCGCCAGCAGCCAAGATATCAGTTCCAACTATGGCTACACCTTC. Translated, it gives CASSQDISSNYGYTF.

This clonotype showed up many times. CDR3 sequence (DNA): TGCGCCAGCTCCTGGGGGGCAGGGGAAGAGACCCAGTACTTC. This codes for CASSWGAGEETQYF. The J gene is TRBJ2-5, the V gene TRBV5-1; tentatively, D is TRBD1 or TRBD2 (6 bases each). The V end lost 7 bases, the J end lost 3 bases, and 16 bases lay between the germline ends. Germline V lookup: CDR1 SGHRS, CDR2 YFSETQ. CDR3 length equals 14 residues.

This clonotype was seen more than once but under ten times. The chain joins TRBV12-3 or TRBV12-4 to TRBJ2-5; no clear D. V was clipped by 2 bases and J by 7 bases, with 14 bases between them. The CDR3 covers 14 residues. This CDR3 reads CASSLIPRMGTQYF. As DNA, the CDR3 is TGTGCCAGCAGTTTAATCCCCCGGATGGGGACCCAGTACTTC.

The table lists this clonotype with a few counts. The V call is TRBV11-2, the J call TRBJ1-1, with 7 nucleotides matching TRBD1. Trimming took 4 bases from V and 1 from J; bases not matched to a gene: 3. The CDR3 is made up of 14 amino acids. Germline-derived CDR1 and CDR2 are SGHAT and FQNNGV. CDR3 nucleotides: TGTGCCAGCAGCTCCGGGACAGAGAACACTGAAGCTTTCTTT. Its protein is CASSSGTENTEAFF.